Listed below are T cell receptor beta chains from one sample, sequenced in a study of OX40 agonist ivuxolimab in advanced cancers. TCRdb's copy holds only in-frame clones and misses some; the assay was immunoSEQ multiplex PCR. This table holds tens of thousands of clones, about 86% found once. The sample in question was CD4+ or CD8+ T cells sorted from blood, obtained in a trial of the OX40 agonist ivuxolimab. All receptors derive from an adult with an advanced solid tumor such as melanoma, head and neck, liver or kidney cancer. The conserved cysteine and the conserved F or W are not part of the CDR3 here. Size tells how often a clone was seen (once, few, many) or the class of an expanded clone, and some rows leave it out.

V gene: TRBV30; clone size: .; J gene: TRBJ1-5; CDR3 protein: AWSTGPINQPQH
V gene: TRBV6-5; clone size: once; J gene: TRBJ2-3; CDR3 protein: ASSYLGESTQY
V gene: TRBV7-2; clone size: .; J gene: TRBJ2-2; CDR3 protein: ASSLVASNTGELF
V gene: TRBV6-1; clone size: .; J gene: TRBJ1-3; CDR3 protein: ASSVVRTDTIY
V gene: TRBV27; clone size: .; J gene: TRBJ2-7; CDR3 protein: ASSASEVLYEQY
V gene: TRBV9; clone size: .; J gene: TRBJ2-7; CDR3 protein: ASSKEGAIEQY
V gene: TRBV7-2; clone size: .; J gene: TRBJ2-5; CDR3 protein: ASSSQETQY
V gene: TRBV10-3; clone size: .; J gene: TRBJ1-2; CDR3 protein: AISESQDRRGYT
V gene: TRBV5-1; clone size: once; J gene: TRBJ2-7; CDR3 protein: ASSLGSKISYEQY
V gene: TRBV9; clone size: .; J gene: TRBJ1-6; CDR3 protein: ASSVDGSYNSPLH
V gene: TRBV19; clone size: .; J gene: TRBJ1-2; CDR3 protein: ASILSGTGFLYGYT
V gene: TRBV19; clone size: .; J gene: TRBJ2-3; CDR3 protein: ASSEIGQGVHSTQY
V gene: TRBV18; clone size: .; J gene: TRBJ1-6; CDR3 protein: ASSPLGFGGNSPLH
V gene: TRBV28; clone size: .; J gene: TRBJ2-3; CDR3 protein: ASWGGVTDTQY
V gene: TRBV28; clone size: once; J gene: TRBJ2-1; CDR3 protein: ASSLVQEKAF
V gene: TRBV6-1; clone size: .; J gene: TRBJ2-7; CDR3 protein: ASSEQGREY
V gene: TRBV27; clone size: .; J gene: TRBJ1-2; CDR3 protein: ASSRQTGMGGGYT
V gene: TRBV7-3; clone size: .; J gene: TRBJ2-5; CDR3 protein: ASSSTGTQETQY
V gene: TRBV6-1; clone size: .; J gene: TRBJ1-2; CDR3 protein: ASRAEGNYGYT
V gene: TRBV6-6; clone size: .; J gene: TRBJ2-7; CDR3 protein: ASSPTGGPPYEQY
V gene: TRBV7-3; clone size: .; J gene: TRBJ2-3; CDR3 protein: ASSLRGDRYGGAGTDTQY
V gene: TRBV29-1; clone size: few; J gene: TRBJ1-1; CDR3 protein: SVERQQNTEAF
V gene: TRBV10-3; clone size: .; J gene: TRBJ1-1; CDR3 protein: ATRDTQNTEAF
V gene: TRBV5-1; clone size: few; J gene: TRBJ2-7; CDR3 protein: ASSPGRSSYEQY
V gene: TRBV5-6; clone size: .; J gene: TRBJ2-3; CDR3 protein: ASSWGQGSTDTQY
V gene: TRBV9; clone size: .; J gene: TRBJ1-1; CDR3 protein: ASSVGQRNTEAF
V gene: TRBV14; clone size: .; J gene: TRBJ2-1; CDR3 protein: ASSHPGGALRDRVYNEQF
V gene: TRBV6-1; clone size: .; J gene: TRBJ1-4; CDR3 protein: ASSGEKLF
V gene: TRBV19; clone size: few; J gene: TRBJ1-2; CDR3 protein: ASSRTGREKGYT
V gene: TRBV18; clone size: once; J gene: TRBJ1-1; CDR3 protein: ASSPYPNTEAF
V gene: TRBV10-3; clone size: .; J gene: TRBJ1-5; CDR3 protein: AISDGAWGRTHNQPQH
V gene: TRBV29-1; clone size: few; J gene: TRBJ1-1; CDR3 protein: SVGGRTTEAF
V gene: TRBV5-1; clone size: once; J gene: TRBJ1-3; CDR3 protein: ASSQGRVSGNTIY
V gene: TRBV30; clone size: .; J gene: TRBJ1-5; CDR3 protein: AWSGGAGQPQH
V gene: TRBV18; clone size: .; J gene: TRBJ2-7; CDR3 protein: ASSPGQGNEQY
V gene: TRBV5-1; clone size: .; J gene: TRBJ1-1; CDR3 protein: ASSLQGGQVPEAF
V gene: TRBV5-1; clone size: .; J gene: TRBJ1-1; CDR3 protein: ASSLFGDLAF
V gene: TRBV19; clone size: .; J gene: TRBJ2-7; CDR3 protein: ASSLQRGYEQY
V gene: TRBV9; clone size: .; J gene: TRBJ2-3; CDR3 protein: ASGSGGASTDTQY
V gene: TRBV6-1; clone size: .; J gene: TRBJ1-2; CDR3 protein: ASSEVGPGGLDFNYGYT
V gene: TRBV11-3; clone size: .; J gene: TRBJ2-2; CDR3 protein: ASSSSGRGLTGELF
V gene: TRBV5-1; clone size: few; J gene: TRBJ1-4; CDR3 protein: ASSVAASNEKLF
V gene: TRBV7-6; clone size: once; J gene: TRBJ2-5; CDR3 protein: ASSLGGLAGGETQY
V gene: TRBV28; clone size: .; J gene: TRBJ1-2; CDR3 protein: AIRDAFYGYT
V gene: TRBV7-9; clone size: .; J gene: TRBJ1-2; CDR3 protein: ASSPGGQGRDGYT
V gene: TRBV10-2; clone size: .; J gene: TRBJ2-5; CDR3 protein: ASSVGRGRETQY
V gene: TRBV5-1; clone size: .; J gene: TRBJ1-5; CDR3 protein: ASSLGGQTSNQPQH
V gene: TRBV7-3; clone size: .; J gene: TRBJ2-6; CDR3 protein: ASSPAGTYDPGANVLT
V gene: TRBV5-1; clone size: .; J gene: TRBJ1-6; CDR3 protein: ASSLATEPWRLGYSGSSPLH
V gene: TRBV28; clone size: .; J gene: TRBJ1-2; CDR3 protein: ASADRGQRGYGYT
V gene: TRBV19; clone size: .; J gene: TRBJ2-1; CDR3 protein: ASSNLRWSHNEQF
V gene: TRBV28; clone size: .; J gene: TRBJ1-2; CDR3 protein: ASFGVMSYGYT
V gene: TRBV9; clone size: .; J gene: TRBJ2-7; CDR3 protein: ASSGPSYEQY